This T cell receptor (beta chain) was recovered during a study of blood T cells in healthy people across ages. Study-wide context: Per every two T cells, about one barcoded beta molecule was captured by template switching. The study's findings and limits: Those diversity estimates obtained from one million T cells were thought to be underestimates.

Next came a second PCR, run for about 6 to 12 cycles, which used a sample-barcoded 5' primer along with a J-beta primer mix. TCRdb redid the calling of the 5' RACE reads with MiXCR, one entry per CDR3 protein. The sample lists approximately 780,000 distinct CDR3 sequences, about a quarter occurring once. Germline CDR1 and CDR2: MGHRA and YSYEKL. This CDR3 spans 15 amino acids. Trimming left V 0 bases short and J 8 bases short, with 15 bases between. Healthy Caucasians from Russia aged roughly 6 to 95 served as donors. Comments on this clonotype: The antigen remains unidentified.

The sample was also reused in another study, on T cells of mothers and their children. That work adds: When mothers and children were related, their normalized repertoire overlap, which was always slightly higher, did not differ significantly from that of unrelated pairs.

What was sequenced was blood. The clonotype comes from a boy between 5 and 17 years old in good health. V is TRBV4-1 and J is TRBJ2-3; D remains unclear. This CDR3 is CASSQEVQSSGTQYF. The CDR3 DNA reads TGCGCCAGCAGCCAAGAGGTGCAGTCCTCGGGTACGCAGTATTTT.